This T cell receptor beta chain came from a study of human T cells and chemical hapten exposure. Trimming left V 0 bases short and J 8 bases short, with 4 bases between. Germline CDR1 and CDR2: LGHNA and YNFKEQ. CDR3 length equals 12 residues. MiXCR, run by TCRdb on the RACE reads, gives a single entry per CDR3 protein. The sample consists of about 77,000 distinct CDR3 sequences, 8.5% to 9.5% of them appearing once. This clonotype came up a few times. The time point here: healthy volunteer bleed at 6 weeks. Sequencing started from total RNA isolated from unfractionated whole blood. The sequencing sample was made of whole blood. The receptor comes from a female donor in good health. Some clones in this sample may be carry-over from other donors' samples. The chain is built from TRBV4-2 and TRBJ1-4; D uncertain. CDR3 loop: CASSQDSEKLFF. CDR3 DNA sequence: TGTGCCAGCAGCCAAGACAGCGAAAAACTGTTTTTT.